The 2 T cell receptor beta chains listed next were all sequenced from one sample in a study of cytomegalovirus exposure and HLA in healthy donors. The PCR was carried out with 60 Vbeta primers and 13 Jbeta primers. Profiled with immunoSEQ multiplex PCR; TCRdb holds only in-frame clones, not every one. There are under 200,000 clones in the sample; approximately 80% occur only once, and 2% to 2.5% lies in the top ten. The sample was PBMCs. The origin of the receptors is a woman aged 45-59 years in good health and CMV-seronegative.

The CDR3, as DNA: TGTGCCAGCAGTCGACAGCGGGGAGAGACTGAAGCTTTCTTT. Its protein product is CASSRQRGETEAFF. The chain uses TRBV9 and TRBJ1-1; a weak D match, TRBD1 (5 bases). The V end lost 5 bases, the J end lost 5 bases, and 16 bases lay between the germline ends. The CDR3 is 14 residues long. Germline values: CDR1 SGDLS, CDR2 YYNGEE.

This clone is a singleton in its sample. The chain joins TRBV11-2 to TRBJ2-1, with a possible D match to TRBD2 (6 bases). Trimming pared 5 bases from V and 0 bases from J, leaving 14 bases between. CDR3 size: 16 residues. In germline, CDR1 is SGHAT, CDR2 FQNNGV. CDR3 protein: CASSPRLAFSYNEQFF. The CDR3 bases are TGTGCCAGCAGCCCACGCCTAGCGTTCTCCTACAATGAGCAGTTCTTC.